A single sample is the source of the 3 T cell receptor beta chains below, sequenced in a study of T-cell reconstitution after alpha-beta-depleted transplantation in children. TCRbeta library construction was performed incorporating unique molecular identifiers. TCRdb processed the PCR reads anew with MiXCR; each CDR3 protein has one entry. This table has hundreds of thousands of distinct CDR3 sequences, approximately 17% appearing once. The material sequenced was PBMCs, mostly from graft donor cells, taken 360 days after TCRalphabeta/CD19-depleted stem cell transplant. Receptor source: a male patient aged 2-15 years who had a stem cell transplant for acute lymphoblastic leukemia, so the T cells may come from the graft donor.

This clonotype was seen a few times. This chain links TRBV5-1 with TRBJ1-6; 8 bases fit TRBD1. This CDR3 contains 15 residues. CDR1 SGHRS and CDR2 YFSETQ come from the germline V gene. V shed 5 bases, J shed 10 bases, and the junction held 11 bases outside the gene matches. CDR3 nucleotides: TGCGCCAGCAGTTTCGACAGGGGAAATGAATCACCCCTCCACTTT. It translates to CASSFDRGNESPLHF.

This clonotype was detected a few times. The CDR3 reads CSAVTGENYGYTF. CDR3 DNA sequence: TGCAGCGCCGTGACAGGGGAAAACTATGGCTACACCTTC. This chain joins TRBV29-1 and TRBJ1-2; 8 bases line up with TRBD1. CDR1 and CDR2 (germline): SQVTM, ANQGSEA. With V trimmed by 7 bases and J by 2 bases, 6 bases remained unmatched. The CDR3 spans 13 residues.

The chain employs TRBV30 and TRBJ1-5; D gene ambiguous. Trimming removed 3 bases at V and 5 bases at J, with 17 bases between. CDR3 size: 15 residues. CDR1 is GTSNPN and CDR2 is SVGIG in the germline V gene (reference sequence). CDR3: CAWSPFGRSDQPQHF. Here the CDR3 DNA reads TGTGCCTGGAGCCCCTTCGGAAGGTCCGATCAGCCCCAGCATTTT.